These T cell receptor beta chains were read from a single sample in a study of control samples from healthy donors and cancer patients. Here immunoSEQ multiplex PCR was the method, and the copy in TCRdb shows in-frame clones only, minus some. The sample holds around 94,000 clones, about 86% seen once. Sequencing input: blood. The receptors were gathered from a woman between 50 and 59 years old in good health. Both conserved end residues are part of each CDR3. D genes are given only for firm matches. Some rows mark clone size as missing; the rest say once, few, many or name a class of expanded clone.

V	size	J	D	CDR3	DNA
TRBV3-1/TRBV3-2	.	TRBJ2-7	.	CASSPNYYEQYF	TGTGCCAGCAGCCCCAACTATTACGAGCAGTACTTC
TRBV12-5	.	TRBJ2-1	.	CASGAEVNEQFF	TGTGCTAGTGGTGCGGAGGTAAATGAGCAGTTCTTC
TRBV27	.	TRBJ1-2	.	CASSYRTPRDGYTF	TGTGCCAGCAGTTATAGGACACCGAGGGATGGCTACACCTTC
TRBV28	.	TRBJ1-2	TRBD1	CASTPGQVGGYTF	TGTGCCAGCACCCCGGGACAGGTTGGAGGCTACACCTTC
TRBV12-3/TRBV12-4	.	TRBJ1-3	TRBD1	CASSFDRVDTIYF	TGTGCCAGCAGTTTTGACAGGGTTGACACCATATATTTT
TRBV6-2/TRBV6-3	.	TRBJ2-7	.	CASSTYLGYEQYF	TGTGCCAGCAGTACATACCTAGGGTACGAGCAGTACTTC
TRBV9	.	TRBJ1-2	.	CASSVGRAGYGYTF	TGTGCCAGCAGCGTTGGCAGGGCGGGCTATGGCTACACCTTC
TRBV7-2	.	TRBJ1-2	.	CASSLEATRREGYTF	TGTGCCAGCAGCTTAGAGGCCACCCGGAGGGAGGGCTACACCTTC
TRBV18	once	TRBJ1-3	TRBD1	CASSQGAPGNTIYF	TGTGCCAGCTCACAGGGGGCGCCCGGAAACACCATATATTTT
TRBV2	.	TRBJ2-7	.	CASSGSAYEQYF	TGTGCCAGCAGCGGGAGCGCCTACGAGCAGTACTTC
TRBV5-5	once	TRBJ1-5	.	CASSQVGLNQPQHF	TGTGCCAGCAGCCAAGTCGGGCTGAATCAGCCCCAGCATTTT
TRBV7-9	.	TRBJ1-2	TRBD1	CASSLGQANYGYTF	TGTGCCAGCAGCCTAGGACAGGCTAACTATGGCTACACCTTC
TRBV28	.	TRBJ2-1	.	CASSLRVGQFF	TGTGCCAGCAGTTTACGGGTAGGGCAGTTCTTC
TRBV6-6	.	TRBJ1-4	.	CASSYSPALSNEKLFF	TGTGCCAGCAGTTACTCTCCCGCACTCAGTAATGAAAAACTGTTTTTT